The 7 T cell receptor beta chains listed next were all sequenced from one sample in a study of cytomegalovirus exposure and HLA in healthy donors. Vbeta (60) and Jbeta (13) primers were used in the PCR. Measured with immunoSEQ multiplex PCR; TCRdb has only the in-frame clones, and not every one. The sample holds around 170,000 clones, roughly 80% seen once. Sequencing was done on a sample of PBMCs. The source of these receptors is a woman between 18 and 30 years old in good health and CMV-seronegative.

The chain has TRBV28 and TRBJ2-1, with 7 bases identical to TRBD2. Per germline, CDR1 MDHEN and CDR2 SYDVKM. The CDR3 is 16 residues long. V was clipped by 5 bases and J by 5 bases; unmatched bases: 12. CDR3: CASSPLARGGNNEQFF. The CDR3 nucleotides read TGTGCCAGCAGTCCCCTGGCCCGCGGGGGAAACAATGAGCAGTTCTTC. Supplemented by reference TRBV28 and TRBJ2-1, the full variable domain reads DVKVTQSSRYLVKRTGEKVFLECVQDMDHENMFWYRQDPGLGLRLIYFSYDVKMKEKGDIPEGYSVSREKKERFSLILESASTNQTSMYLCASSPLARGGNNEQFFGPGTRLTVL.

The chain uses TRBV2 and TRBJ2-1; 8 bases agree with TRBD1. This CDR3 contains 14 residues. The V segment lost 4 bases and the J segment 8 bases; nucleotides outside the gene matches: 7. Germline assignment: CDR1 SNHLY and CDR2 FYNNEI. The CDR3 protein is CASSGDRTLDEQFF. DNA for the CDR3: TGTGCCAGCAGTGGGGACAGGACCTTGGATGAGCAGTTCTTC.

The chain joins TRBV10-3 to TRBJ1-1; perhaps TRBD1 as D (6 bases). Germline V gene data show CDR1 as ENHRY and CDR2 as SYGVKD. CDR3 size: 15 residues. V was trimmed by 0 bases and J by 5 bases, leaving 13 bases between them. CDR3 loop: CAISESGGRGTEAFF. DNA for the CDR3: TGTGCCATCAGTGAGTCGGGGGGGCGCGGGACTGAAGCTTTCTTT.

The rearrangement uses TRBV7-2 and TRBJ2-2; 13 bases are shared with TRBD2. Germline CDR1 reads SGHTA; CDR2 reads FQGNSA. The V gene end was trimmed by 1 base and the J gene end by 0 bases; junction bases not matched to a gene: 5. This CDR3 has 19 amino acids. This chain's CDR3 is CASSLGRGLAGTNTGELFF. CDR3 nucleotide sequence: TGTGCCAGCAGCTTAGGAAGGGGACTAGCGGGGACGAACACCGGGGAGCTGTTTTTT.

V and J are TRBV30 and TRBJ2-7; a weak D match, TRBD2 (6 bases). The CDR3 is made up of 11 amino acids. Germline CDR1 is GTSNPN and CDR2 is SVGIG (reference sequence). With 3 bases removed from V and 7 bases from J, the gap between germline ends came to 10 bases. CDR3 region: CAWRRGGEQYF. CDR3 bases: TGTGCCTGGAGGCGGGGTGGGGAGCAGTACTTC.

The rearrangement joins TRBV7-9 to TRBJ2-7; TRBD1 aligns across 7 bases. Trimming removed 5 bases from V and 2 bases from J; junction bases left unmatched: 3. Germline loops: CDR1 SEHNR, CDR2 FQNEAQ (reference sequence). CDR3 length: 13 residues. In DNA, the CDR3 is TGTGCCAGCAGCGCGACAGGGCCCTACGAGCAGTACTTC. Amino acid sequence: CASSATGPYEQYF.

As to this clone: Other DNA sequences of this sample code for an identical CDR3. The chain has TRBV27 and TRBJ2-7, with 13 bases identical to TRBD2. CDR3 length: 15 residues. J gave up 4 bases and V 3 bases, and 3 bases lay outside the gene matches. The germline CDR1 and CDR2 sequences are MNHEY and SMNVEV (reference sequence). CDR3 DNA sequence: TGTGCCAGCAGTTTGGGGACTAGCGGGACATACGAGCAGTACTTC. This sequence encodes CASSLGTSGTYEQYF.